The source of this T cell receptor (beta chain) is a study of response to subunit inactivated influenza vaccine. TCRdb reanalysed the RT-PCR reads using MiXCR and keeps one entry per CDR3 protein. In the table there are a few hundred thousand distinct CDR3 sequences, approximately 10% of which are singletons. The same sample was also studied in work on T cells expressing NK-cell markers. That investigation notes: Beta-chain TCR cDNA was generated via 5'RACE template switching with UMIs. All TCR beta repertoires analysed originated from sorted CD3+CD56+NKG2C+, CD3+CD56+NKG2C- and CD3+CD56-NKG2C+ T cells.

This TCR came from a man in his fifties or sixties who received an inactivated influenza vaccine. The source material was PBMCs from blood, sampled on the day of vaccination.

CDR3 coding DNA: TGCGCCAGCAGCCAAGAACGGGCCAGGGTAAATCAGCCCCAGCATTTT. Residues: CASSQERARVNQPQHF. The genes are TRBV4-3 and TRBJ1-5, with D possibly being TRBD1 (5 bases). In germline, CDR1 is LGHNA, CDR2 YSLEER. Trimming pared 0 bases from V and 4 bases from J, leaving 13 bases between. The CDR3 runs 16 residues.